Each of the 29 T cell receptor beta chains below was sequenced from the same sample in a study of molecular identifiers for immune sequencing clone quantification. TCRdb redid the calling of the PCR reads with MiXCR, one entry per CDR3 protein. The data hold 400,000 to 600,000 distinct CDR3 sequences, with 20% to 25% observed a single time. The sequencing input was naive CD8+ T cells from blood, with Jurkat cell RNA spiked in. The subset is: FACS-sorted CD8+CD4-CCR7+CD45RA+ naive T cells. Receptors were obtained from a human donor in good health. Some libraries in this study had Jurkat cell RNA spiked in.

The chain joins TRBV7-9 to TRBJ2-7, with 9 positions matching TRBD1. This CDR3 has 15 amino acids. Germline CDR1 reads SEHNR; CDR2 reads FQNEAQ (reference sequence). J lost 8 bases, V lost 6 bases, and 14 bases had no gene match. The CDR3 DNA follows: TGTGCCAGCAGTAATTCCGGGACAGGGAACGACAAGCAGTACTTC. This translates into CASSNSGTGNDKQYF.

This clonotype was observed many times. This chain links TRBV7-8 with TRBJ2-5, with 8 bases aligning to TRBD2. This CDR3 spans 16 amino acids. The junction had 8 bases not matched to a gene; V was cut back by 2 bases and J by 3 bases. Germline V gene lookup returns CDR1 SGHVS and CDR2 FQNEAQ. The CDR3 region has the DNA TGTGCCAGCAGCTTATTGCGGGGGGAGGCCGAAGAGACCCAGTACTTC. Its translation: CASSLLRGEAEETQYF.

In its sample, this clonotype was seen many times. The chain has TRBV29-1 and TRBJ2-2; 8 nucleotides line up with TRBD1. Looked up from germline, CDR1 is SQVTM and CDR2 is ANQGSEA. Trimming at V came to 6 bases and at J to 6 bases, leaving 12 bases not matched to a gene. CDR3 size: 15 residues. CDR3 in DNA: TGCAGCGTACCAACACCAGGGGGCTCGTCCGGGGAGCTGTTTTTT. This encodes CSVPTPGGSSGELFF.

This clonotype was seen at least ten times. The CDR3 DNA sequence: TGTGCCAGCAGCCCAGAGGGGCCCTTGAGCGGGGGGAAGTTTACAGATACGCAGTATTTT. This sequence encodes CASSPEGPLSGGKFTDTQYF. The V call is TRBV7-2, the J call TRBJ2-3; 9 bases align to TRBD2. Germline values: CDR1 SGHTA, CDR2 FQGNSA. The CDR3 totals 20 residues. J gave up 3 bases and V 5 bases, and 21 bases lay outside the gene matches.

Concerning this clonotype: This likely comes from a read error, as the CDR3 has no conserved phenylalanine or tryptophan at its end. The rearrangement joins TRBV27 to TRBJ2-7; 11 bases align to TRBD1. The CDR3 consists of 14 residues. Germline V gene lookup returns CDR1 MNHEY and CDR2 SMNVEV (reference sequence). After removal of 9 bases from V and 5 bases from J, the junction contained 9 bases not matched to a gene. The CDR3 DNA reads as TGTGCCAGTAAACCGGGACAGGGGGTTGACGAGCAGTACCTC. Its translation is CASKPGQGVDEQYL.

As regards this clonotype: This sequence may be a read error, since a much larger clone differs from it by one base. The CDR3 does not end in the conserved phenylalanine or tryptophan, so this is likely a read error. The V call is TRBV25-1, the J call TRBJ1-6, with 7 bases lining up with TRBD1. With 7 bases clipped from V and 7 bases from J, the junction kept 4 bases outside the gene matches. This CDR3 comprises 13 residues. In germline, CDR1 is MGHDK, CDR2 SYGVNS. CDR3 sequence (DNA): TGTGCCAGCAAACAGGGGTGGAATTCACCCCTCCACCTT. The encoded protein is CASKQGWNSPLHL.

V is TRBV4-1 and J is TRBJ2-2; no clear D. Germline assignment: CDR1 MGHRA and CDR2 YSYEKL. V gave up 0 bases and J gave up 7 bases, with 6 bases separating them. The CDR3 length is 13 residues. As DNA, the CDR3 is TGCGCCAGCAGCCAAGAAGAGGACGGGGAGCTGTTTTTT. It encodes CASSQEEDGELFF.

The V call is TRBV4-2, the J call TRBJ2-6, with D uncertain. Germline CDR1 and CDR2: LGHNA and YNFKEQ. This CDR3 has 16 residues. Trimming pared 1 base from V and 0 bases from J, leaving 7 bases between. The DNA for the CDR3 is TGTGCCAGCAGCCAAGGAATTTACTCTGGGGCCAACGTCCTGACTTTC. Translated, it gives CASSQGIYSGANVLTF.

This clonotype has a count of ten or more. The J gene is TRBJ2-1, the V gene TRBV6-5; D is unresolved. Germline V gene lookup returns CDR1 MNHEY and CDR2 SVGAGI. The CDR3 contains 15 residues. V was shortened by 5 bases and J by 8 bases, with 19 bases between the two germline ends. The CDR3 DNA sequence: TGTGCCAGCAGTCCCCCACGAGTCCCTCGGGATGAGCAGTTCTTC. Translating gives CASSPPRVPRDEQFF.

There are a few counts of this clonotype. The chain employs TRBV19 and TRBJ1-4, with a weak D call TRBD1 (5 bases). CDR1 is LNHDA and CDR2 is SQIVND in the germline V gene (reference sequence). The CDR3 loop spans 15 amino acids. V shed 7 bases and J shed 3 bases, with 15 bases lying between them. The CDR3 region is CASTVGTAANEKLFF. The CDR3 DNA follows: TGTGCCAGTACCGTTGGGACGGCAGCTAATGAAAAACTGTTTTTT.

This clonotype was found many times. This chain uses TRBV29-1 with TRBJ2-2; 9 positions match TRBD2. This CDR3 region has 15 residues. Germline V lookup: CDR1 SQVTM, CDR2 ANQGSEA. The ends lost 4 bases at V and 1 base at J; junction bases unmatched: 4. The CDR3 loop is CSVVSAGGNTGELFF. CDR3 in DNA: TGCAGCGTTGTTTCAGCGGGAGGGAACACCGGGGAGCTGTTTTTT.

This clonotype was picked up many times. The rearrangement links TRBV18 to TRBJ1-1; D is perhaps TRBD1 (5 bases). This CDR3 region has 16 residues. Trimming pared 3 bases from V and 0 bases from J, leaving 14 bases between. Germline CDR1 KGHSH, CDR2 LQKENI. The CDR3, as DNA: TGTGCCAGCTCACCTAGTGGAGGGGCCATGAACACTGAAGCTTTCTTT. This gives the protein CASSPSGGAMNTEAFF.

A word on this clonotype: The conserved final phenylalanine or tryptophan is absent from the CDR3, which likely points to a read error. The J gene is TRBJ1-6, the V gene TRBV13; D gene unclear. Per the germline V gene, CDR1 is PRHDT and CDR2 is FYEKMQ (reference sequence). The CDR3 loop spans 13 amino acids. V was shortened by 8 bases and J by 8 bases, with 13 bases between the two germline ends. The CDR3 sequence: CASRTGSHSPLHL. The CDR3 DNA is TGTGCCAGCCGTACGGGGTCACATTCACCCCTCCACCTT.

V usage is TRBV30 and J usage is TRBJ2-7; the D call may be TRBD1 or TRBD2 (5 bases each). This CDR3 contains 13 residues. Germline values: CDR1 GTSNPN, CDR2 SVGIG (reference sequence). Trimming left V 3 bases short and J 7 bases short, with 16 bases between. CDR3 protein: CAWSLEGSGEQYF. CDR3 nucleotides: TGTGCCTGGAGCCTTGAGGGGTCGGGGGAGCAGTACTTC.

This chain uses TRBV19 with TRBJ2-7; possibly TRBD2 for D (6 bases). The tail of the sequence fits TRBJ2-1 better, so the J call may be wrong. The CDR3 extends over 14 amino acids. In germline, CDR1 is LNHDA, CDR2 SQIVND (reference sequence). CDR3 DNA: TGTGCCAGTAGTATCGGGACTCCAGCCTACGAGCAGTTCTTC. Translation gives CASSIGTPAYEQFF.

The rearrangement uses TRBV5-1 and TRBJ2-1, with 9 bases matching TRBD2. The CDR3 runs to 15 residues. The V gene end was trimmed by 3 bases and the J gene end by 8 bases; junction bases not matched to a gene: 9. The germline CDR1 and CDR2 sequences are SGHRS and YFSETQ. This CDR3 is CASSSGSSGTDEQFF. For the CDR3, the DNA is TGCGCCAGCAGCTCCGGGTCTAGCGGGACGGATGAGCAGTTCTTC.

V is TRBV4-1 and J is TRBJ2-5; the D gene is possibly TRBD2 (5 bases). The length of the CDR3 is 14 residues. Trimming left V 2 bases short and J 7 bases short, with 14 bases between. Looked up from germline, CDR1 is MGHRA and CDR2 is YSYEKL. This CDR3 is CASSQFGSEGTQYF. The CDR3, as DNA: TGCGCCAGCAGCCAATTTGGCAGCGAGGGGACCCAGTACTTC.

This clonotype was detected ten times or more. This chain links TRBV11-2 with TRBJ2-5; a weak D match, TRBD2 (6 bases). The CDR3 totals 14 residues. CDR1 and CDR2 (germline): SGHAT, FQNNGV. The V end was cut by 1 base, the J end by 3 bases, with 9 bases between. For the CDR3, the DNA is TGTGCCAGCAGCTTAGGTGGAGGGAAAGAGACCCAGTACTTC. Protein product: CASSLGGGKETQYF.

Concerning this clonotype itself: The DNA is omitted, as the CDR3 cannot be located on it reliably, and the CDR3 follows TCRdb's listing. CDR3 loop: CASSVGSGTPIPYF. The chain is built from TRBV9 and TRBJ2-5; TRBD1 reflects the table's D call only, with no check against the DNA. CDR1 SGDLS and CDR2 YYNGEE come from the germline V gene. The CDR3 spans 14 amino acids, including both terminal residues.

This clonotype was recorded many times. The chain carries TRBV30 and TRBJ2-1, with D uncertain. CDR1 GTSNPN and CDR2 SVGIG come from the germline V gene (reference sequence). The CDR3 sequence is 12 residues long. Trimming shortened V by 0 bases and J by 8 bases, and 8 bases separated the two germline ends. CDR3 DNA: TGTGCCTGGAGTGTAGTTGACGATGAGCAGTTCTTC. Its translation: CAWSVVDDEQFF.

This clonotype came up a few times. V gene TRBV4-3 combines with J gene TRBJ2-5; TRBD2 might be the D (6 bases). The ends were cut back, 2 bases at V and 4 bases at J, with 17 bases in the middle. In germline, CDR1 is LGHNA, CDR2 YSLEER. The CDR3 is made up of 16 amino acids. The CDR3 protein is CASSQLPTGSGETQYF. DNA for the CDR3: TGCGCCAGCAGCCAACTACCTACCGGGAGTGGAGAGACCCAGTACTTC.

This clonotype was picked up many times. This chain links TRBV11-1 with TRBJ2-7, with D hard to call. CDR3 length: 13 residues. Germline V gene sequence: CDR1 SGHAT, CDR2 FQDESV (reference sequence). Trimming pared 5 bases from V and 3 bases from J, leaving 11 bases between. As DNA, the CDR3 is TGTGCCAGCAGCCTACGGGCCAGCTACGAGCAGTACTTC. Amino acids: CASSLRASYEQYF.

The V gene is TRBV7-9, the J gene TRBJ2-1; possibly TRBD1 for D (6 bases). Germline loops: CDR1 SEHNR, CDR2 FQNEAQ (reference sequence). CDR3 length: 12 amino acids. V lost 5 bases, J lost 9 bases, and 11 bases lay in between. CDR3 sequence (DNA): TGTGCCAGCAGCATAGAAGGGGGTGAGCAGTTCTTC. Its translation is CASSIEGGEQFF.

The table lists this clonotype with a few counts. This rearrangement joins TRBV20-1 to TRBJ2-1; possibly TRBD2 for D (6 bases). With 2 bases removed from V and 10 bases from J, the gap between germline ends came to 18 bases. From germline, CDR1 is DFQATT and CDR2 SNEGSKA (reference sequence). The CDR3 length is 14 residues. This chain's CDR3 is CSARKRSLADEQFF. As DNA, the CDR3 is TGCAGTGCTAGAAAACGATCACTAGCTGACGAGCAGTTCTTC.

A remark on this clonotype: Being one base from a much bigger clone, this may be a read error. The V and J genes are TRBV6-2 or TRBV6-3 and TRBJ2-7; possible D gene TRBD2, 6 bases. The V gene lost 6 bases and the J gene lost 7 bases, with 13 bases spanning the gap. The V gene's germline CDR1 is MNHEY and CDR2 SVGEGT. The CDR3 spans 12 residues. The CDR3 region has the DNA TGTGCCAGCAGGCTAGCGTCGGAGGAGCAGTACTTC. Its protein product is CASRLASEEQYF.

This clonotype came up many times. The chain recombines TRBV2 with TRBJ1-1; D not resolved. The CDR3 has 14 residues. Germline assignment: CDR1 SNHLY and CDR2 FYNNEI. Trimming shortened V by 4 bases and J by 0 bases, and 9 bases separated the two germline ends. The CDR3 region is CASSVSGLNTEAFF. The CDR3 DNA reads TGTGCCAGCAGTGTTTCAGGCTTGAACACTGAAGCTTTCTTT.

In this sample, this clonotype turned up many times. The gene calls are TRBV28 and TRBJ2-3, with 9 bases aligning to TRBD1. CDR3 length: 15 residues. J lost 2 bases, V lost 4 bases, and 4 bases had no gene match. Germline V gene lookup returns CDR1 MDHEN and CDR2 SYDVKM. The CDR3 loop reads CASSSGQGTTDTQYF. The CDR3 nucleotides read TGTGCCAGCAGTTCTGGACAGGGGACCACAGATACGCAGTATTTT.

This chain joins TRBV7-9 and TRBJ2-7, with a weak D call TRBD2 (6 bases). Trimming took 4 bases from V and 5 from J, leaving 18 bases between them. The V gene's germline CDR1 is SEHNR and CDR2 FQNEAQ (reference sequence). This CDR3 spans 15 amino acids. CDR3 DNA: TGTGCCAGCAGCTCGCTCACTACCGGGACTCACGAGCAGTACTTC. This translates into CASSSLTTGTHEQYF.

The CDR3 region has the DNA TGTGCCAGCAGTTTAAGGGGGCCGGCCCCGAATCAGCCCCAGCATTTT. This encodes CASSLRGPAPNQPQHF. The V call is TRBV27, the J call TRBJ1-5, with TRBD1 matching over 7 bases. Germline V gives CDR1 MNHEY, CDR2 SMNVEV (reference sequence). V lost 2 bases and J lost 4; bases outside the gene matches: 8. The CDR3 is 16 residues long.